The entry below describes one T cell receptor (beta chain). Its antigen is unidentified. V was shortened by 0 bases and J by 6 bases, with 12 bases between the two germline ends. Germline V lookup: CDR1 SGDLS, CDR2 YYNGEE. CDR3 size: 15 residues. The protocol was immunoSEQ multiplex PCR, while the TCRdb copy is restricted to in-frame clones and leaves out a portion. The sample has some 9,100 clones; around 63% are singletons. This sample was included in a study of CD4+ T cells in melanoma. Study-wide results and caveats: CD8+ T cell, macrophage and B cell function reportedly correlated with neoantigen-specific CD4+ T cells.

This chain uses TRBV9 with TRBJ1-4; weak D call: TRBD1 (5 bases). Sequences were obtained from peripheral blood. This TCR was recovered from a human donor with melanoma. The CDR3 reads CASSVGAGQDEKLFF. In DNA form, the CDR3 reads TGTGCCAGCAGCGTAGGGGCAGGGCAGGATGAAAAACTGTTTTTT. Based on the CDR3 plus reference TRBV9 and TRBJ1-4, the full variable domain is DSGVTQTPKHLITATGQRVTLRCSPRSGDLSVYWYQQSLDQGLQFLIQYYNGEERAKGNILERFSAQQFPDLHSELNLSSLELGDSALYFCASSVGAGQDEKLFFGSGTQLSVL.